This T cell receptor beta chain was profiled in a study of blood T cell repertoires in COVID-19. The CDR3 covers 15 residues. Trimming removed 2 bases from V and 5 bases from J, with 17 bases in between. Germline V gives CDR1 SGDLS, CDR2 YYNGEE. As processed by the authors: Estimation of nucleated cell counts was performed using reference gene primer amplification. Libraries were prepared by immunoSEQ multiplex PCR; TCRdb keeps only in-frame clonotypes and omits some of them. V and J calls and clone size are those listed in that table; D and trimming were worked out from the DNA. This sample yields roughly 300,000 clones, of which 70% to 90% are seen a single time; 4.5% to 7% belongs to the top ten. Participant ages covered roughly 18 to 89 years across around 22 US areas. Assignments of participants to cohorts depended upon their own reported clinical history.

The sample comprised PBMCs or T cells enriched from blood (not recorded which). This sequence originates from a woman in her twenties or thirties who had recovered from COVID-19. V is TRBV9 and J is TRBJ2-7, with a weak D call TRBD2 (6 bases). CDR3 in DNA: TGTGCCAGCAGCGTTGGGGCCAGGGAGGTCCACGAGCAGTACTTC. Its translation is CASSVGAREVHEQYF. Based on the CDR3 plus reference TRBV9 and TRBJ2-7, the full variable domain is DSGVTQTPKHLITATGQRVTLRCSPRSGDLSVYWYQQSLDQGLQFLIQYYNGEERAKGNILERFSAQQFPDLHSELNLSSLELGDSALYFCASSVGAREVHEQYFGPGTRLTVT.